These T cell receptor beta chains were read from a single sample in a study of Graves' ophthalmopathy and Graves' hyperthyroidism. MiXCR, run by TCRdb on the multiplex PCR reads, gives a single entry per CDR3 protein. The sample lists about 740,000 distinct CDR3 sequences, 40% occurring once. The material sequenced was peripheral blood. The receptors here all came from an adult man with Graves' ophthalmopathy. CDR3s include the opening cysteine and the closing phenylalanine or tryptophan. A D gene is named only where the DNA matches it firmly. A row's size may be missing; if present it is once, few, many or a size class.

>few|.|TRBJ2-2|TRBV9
CASSDWNTGELFF
TGTGCCAGCAGCGACTGGAACACCGGGGAGCTGTTTTTT
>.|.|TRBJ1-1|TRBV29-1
CSVGTGTGLFF
.
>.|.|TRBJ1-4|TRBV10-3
CASTYREKLFF
TGTGCCAGCACATACAGGGAAAAACTGTTTTTT
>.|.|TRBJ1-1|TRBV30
CAWSPWDLF
TGTGCCTGGAGCCCCTGGGATCTCTTT
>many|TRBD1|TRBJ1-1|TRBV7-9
CASSARTGIFAEAFF
TGTGCCAGCAGCGCGCGGACAGGGATCTTCGCTGAAGCTTTCTTT
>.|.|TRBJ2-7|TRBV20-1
CSAKKERPSEQYF
TGCAGTGCTAAAAAAGAGAGACCGTCCGAGCAGTACTTC
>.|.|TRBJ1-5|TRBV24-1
CASSFNSGNQPQHF
TGTGCCAGCAGTTTTAACAGCGGCAATCAGCCCCAGCATTTT
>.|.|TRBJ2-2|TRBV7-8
CTSSLNAGAGELFF
TGTACCAGCAGCCTTAATGCCGGAGCCGGGGAGCTGTTTTTT
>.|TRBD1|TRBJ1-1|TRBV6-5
CASSKGQGVSTEAFF
TGTGCCAGCAGTAAGGGACAGGGGGTGTCCACTGAAGCTTTCTTT
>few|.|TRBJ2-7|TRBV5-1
CASSLQISSYEQYF
TGCGCCAGCAGCTTGCAAATATCAAGCTACGAGCAGTACTTC
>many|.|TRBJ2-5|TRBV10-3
CAISDSTQQETQYF
TGTGCCATCAGTGATTCTACTCAACAAGAGACCCAGTACTTC
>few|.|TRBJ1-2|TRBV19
CASSIPRGDNYGYTF
TGTGCCAGTAGTATCCCCAGGGGAGATAACTATGGCTACACCTTC
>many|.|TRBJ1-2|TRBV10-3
CAISDPVLGGYTF
TGTGCCATCAGTGACCCCGTTCTGGGAGGCTACACCTTC
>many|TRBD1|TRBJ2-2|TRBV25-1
CASSERGQGYRTGELFF
TGTGCCAGCAGTGAACGTGGACAGGGGTATAGGACCGGGGAGCTGTTTTTT
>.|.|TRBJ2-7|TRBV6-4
CASSVTCHRSYEQYF
TGTGCCAGCAGTGTGACCTGTCACAGGTCGTACGAGCAGTACTTC
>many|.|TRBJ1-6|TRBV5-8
CASSLAANGKSPLHF
TGTGCCAGCAGCTTGGCGGCAAACGGGAAGTCACCCCTCCACTTT
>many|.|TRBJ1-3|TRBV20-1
CSARVGRADTIYF
TGCAGTGCTAGAGTAGGCAGGGCGGACACCATATATTTT
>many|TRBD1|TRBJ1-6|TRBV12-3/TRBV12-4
CASSGQGDSPLHF
TGTGCCAGCAGCGGACAGGGGGATTCACCCCTCCACTTT
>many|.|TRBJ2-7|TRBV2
CASKQGTYEQYF
TGTGCCAGCAAACAGGGAACCTACGAGCAGTACTTC
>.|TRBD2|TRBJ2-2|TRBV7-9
CASSQPLAGVSFGELFF
TGTGCCAGCAGCCAACCCCTAGCGGGAGTTTCTTTCGGGGAGCTGTTTTTT
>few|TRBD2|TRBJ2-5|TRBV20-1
CSAKFRGGARRETQYF
TGCAGTGCTAAGTTTCGCGGGGGGGCCAGGAGAGAGACCCAGTACTTC
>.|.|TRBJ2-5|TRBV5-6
CASSLVDSRETQYF
TGTGCCAGCAGCTTGGTCGACAGCCGGGAGACCCAGTACTTC
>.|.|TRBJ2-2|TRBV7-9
CASSLVLVDSGELFF
TGTGCCAGTAGTCTGGTTTTAGTGGACTCGGGGGAGCTGTTTTTT
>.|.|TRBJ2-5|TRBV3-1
CASSQEPNFQETQYF
TGTGCCAGCAGCCAAGAGCCCAACTTCCAAGAGACCCAGTACTTC
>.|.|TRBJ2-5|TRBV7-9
CASSPPARGVETQYF
TGTGCCAGCAGTCCCCCGGCCAGAGGTGTCGAGACCCAGTACTTC
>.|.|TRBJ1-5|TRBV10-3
CASRKGGSNQPQHF
TGTGCCAGCAGGAAAGGAGGAAGCAATCAGCCCCAGCATTTT
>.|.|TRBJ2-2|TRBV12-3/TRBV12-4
CASSPPSSLATGELFF
TGTGCCAGCAGTCCACCCTCCTCCTTGGCCACCGGGGAGCTGTTTTTT
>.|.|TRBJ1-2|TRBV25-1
CASSARTGNYGYTF
TGTGCCAGCAGTGCTAGAACAGGGAACTATGGCTACACCTTC
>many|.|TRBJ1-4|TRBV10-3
CAISGGRETTNEKLFF
TGTGCCATCAGTGGAGGGAGAGAGACAACTAATGAAAAACTGTTTTTT
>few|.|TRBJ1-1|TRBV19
CASSIDRAEAFF
TGTGCCAGTAGTATAGATAGAGCTGAAGCTTTCTTT
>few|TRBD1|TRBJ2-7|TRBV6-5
CASSYSRDRGYEQYF
TGTGCCAGCAGTTACTCCCGGGACAGAGGCTACGAGCAGTACTTC
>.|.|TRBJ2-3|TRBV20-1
CSASGTDTQYF
TGCAGTGCTTCAGGGACAGATACGCAGTATTTT
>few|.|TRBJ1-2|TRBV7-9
CASSLNRENYGYTF
TGTGCCAGCAGCTTAAACAGGGAAAACTATGGCTACACCTTC
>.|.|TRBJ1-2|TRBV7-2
CASSLLGAGGYTF
TGTGCCAGCAGCCTTCTTGGGGCCGGTGGCTACACCTTC
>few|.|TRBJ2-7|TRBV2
CASRIRSEQYF
TGTGCCAGCAGAATAAGATCCGAGCAGTACTTC
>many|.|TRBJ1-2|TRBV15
CATSRTRSAGQKYGYTF
TGTGCCACCAGCAGAACACGATCCGCCGGCCAAAAGTATGGCTACACCTTC
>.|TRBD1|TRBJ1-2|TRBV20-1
CSAKHQGAYYGYTF
TGCAGTGCTAAGCATCAGGGGGCTTACTATGGCTACACCTTC
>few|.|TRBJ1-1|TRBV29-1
CSVGLAVYNEQFF
TGCAGCGTTGGACTAGCGGTCTACAATGAGCAGTTCTTT
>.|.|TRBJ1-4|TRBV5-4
CASSADKTNEKLFF
TGTGCCAGCAGCGCGGACAAGACTAATGAAAAACTGTTTTTT
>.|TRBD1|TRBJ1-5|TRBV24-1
CATSGTGGYSNQPQHF
TGTGCCACCAGTGGGACAGGGGGTTATAGCAATCAGCCCCAGCATTTT
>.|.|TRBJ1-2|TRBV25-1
CASSPGDARVANGYTF
TGTGCCAGTAGTCCGGGTGATGCCAGGGTGGCCAATGGCTACACCTTC
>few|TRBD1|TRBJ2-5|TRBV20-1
CSAWTGQGEETQYF
TGCAGTGCATGGACAGGGCAGGGGGAAGAGACCCAGTACTTC
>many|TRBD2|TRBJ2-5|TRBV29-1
CSVERGRAETQYF
TGCAGCGTTGAGAGAGGGAGGGCCGAGACCCAGTACTTC
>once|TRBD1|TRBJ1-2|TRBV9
CASSGGQGALGYGYTF
TGTGCCAGCAGCGGAGGACAGGGGGCTCTTGGCTATGGCTACACCTTC
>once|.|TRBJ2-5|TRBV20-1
CSASPGLGRETQYF
TGCAGTGCCAGCCCCGGGTTGGGACGGGAGACCCAGTACTTC
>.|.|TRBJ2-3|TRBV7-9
CASTQGGGQDTQYF
TGTGCCAGCACCCAGGGAGGTGGCCAAGATACGCAGTATTTT
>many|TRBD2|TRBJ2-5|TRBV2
CASSAGTSGGTNQETQYF
TGTGCCAGCAGTGCCGGGACTAGCGGGGGGACTAACCAAGAGACCCAGTACTTC
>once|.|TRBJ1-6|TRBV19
CASSPERGSYNSPLHF
TGTGCCAGTAGCCCCGAGAGGGGCTCCTATAATTCACCCCTCCACTTT
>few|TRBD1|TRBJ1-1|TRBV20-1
CSAAQGASGEAFF
TGCAGTGCCGCACAGGGGGCGAGCGGTGAAGCTTTCTTT
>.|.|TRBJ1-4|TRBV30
CAWSAGSTNEKLFF
TGTGCCTGGAGTGCTGGATCAACTAATGAAAAACTGTTTTTT
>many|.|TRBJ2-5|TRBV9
CASSARLGAQETQYF
TGTGCCAGCAGCGCCCGACTAGGCGCTCAAGAGACCCAGTACTTC
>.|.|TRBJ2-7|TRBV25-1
CASTPARGLRSYEQYF
TGTGCCAGCACTCCTGCCAGGGGACTTAGATCCTACGAGCAGTACTTC
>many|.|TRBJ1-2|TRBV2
CASSHRGAGYGYTF
TGTGCCAGCAGCCACAGAGGCGCGGGCTATGGCTACACCTTC
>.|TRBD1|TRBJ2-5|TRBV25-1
CASRLNRGTLQETQYF
TGTGCCAGCAGACTAAACAGGGGGACTCTACAAGAGACCCAGTACTTC
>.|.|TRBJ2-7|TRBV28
CASSPIRGIYEQYF
TGTGCCAGCAGCCCCATAAGGGGCATCTACGAGCAGTACTTC
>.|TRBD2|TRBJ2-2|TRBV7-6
CASSPTSVSGELFF
TGTGCCAGCAGCCCGACTAGCGTCTCCGGGGAGCTGTTTTTT